The clone carrying this T cell receptor (beta chain) has only one observation. Antigen: not known. Mismatch with germline at one junction end may stem from a read error. This sample was included in a study of tumor-infiltrating lymphocytes in primary liver carcinoma. Across the whole study: Primary liver carcinoma, confirmed by histopathology, was surgically resected. Patients were men and women aged 30 to 69 years. Roughly 3.65 to 7.5 million productive TCRbeta reads were obtained per sample, with similar numbers across tissue types.

From around 520 ng of total RNA, TCR beta-specific cDNA was reverse-transcribed using a constant-region primer. Three rounds of nested multiplex PCR with slightly modified ARM-PCR produced TCR beta libraries. The first two PCR rounds used TRBV1-TRBV30 primers with a Cbeta primer, 9 to 11 cycles each. TCRdb used MiXCR to reprocess the multiplex PCR reads, holding one entry per CDR3 protein. The sample yields approximately 300,000 distinct CDR3 sequences, 60% to 80% seen once. The CDR3 extends over 15 amino acids. In germline, CDR1 is SNHLY, CDR2 FYNNEI. Findings of the study overall: The overlap of tumor-adjacent and tumor-blood pairs was smaller than that of tumor region pairs.

The study extracted blood RNA from unsorted whole blood and also extracted germline DNA. This rearrangement joins TRBV2 to TRBJ2-1; D unresolved. The source is a man aged 35-49 years with primary liver carcinoma and hepatitis B virus infection. Sequenced material: peripheral blood. The CDR3 loop reads CANPPDESVYNEQLF. CDR3 sequence (DNA): TGTGCCAACCCTCCGGACGAGTCGGTTTACAATGAGCAGTTATTT.